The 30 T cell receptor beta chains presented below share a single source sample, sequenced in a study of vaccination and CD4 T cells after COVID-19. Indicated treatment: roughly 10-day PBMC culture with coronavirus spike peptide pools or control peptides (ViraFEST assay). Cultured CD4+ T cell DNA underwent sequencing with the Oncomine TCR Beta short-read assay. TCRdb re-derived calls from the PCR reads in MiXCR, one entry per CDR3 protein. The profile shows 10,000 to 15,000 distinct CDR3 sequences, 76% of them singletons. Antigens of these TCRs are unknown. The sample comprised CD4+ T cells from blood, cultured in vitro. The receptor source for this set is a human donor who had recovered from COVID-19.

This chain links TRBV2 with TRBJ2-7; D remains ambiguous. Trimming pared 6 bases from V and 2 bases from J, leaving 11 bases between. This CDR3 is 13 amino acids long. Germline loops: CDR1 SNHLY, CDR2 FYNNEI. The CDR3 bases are TGTGCCAGCAGCAAGGGCCTGGCCTACGAGCAGTACTTC. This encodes CASSKGLAYEQYF.

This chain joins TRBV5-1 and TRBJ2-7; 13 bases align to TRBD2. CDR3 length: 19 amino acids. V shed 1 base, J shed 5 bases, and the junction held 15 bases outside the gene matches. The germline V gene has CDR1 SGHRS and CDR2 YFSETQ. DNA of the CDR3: TGCGCCAGCAGCTTGTCCGAACTAGCGGGAGGGGCCTGGAGGGACGAGCAGTACTTC. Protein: CASSLSELAGGAWRDEQYF.

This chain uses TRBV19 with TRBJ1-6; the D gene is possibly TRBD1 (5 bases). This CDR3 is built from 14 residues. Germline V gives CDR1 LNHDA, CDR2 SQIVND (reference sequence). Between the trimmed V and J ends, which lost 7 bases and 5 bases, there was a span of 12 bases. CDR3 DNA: TGTGCCAGTAAGCTCAGGGTGGATAATTCACCCCTCCACTTT. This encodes CASKLRVDNSPLHF.

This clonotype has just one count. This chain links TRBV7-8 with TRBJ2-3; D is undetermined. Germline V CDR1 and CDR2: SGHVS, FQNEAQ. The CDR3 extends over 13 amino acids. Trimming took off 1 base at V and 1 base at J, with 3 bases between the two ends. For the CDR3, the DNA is TGTGCCAGCAGCTTAGGGGGCACAGATACGCAGTATTTT. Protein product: CASSLGGTDTQYF.

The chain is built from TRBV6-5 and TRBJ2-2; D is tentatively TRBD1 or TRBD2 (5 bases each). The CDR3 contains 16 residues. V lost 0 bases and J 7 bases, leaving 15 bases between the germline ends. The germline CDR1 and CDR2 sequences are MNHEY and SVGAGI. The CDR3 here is CASSYSIRGAGGELFF. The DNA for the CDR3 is TGTGCCAGCAGTTACTCGATAAGAGGGGCCGGCGGGGAGCTGTTTTTT.

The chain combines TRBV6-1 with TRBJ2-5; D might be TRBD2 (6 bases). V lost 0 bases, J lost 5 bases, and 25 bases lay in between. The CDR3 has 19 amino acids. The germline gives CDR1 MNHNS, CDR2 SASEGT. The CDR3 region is CASSEASFGTSIWSETQYF. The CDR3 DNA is TGTGCCAGCAGTGAAGCTTCTTTCGGGACTTCAATTTGGTCGGAGACCCAGTACTTC.

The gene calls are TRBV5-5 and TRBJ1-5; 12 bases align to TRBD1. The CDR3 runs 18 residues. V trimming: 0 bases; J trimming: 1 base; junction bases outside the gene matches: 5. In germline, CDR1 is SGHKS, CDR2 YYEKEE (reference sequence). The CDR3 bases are TGTGCCAGCAGCTTGGGTGGGACAGGGGGCTGGAGCAATCAGCCCCAGCATTTT. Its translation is CASSLGGTGGWSNQPQHF. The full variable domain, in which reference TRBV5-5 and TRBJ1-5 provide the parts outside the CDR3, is DAGVTQSPTHLIKTRGQQVTLRCSPISGHKSVSWYQQVLGQGPQFIFQYYEKEERGRGNFPDRFSARQFPNYSSELNVNALLLGDSALYLCASSLGGTGGWSNQPQHFGDGTRLSIL.

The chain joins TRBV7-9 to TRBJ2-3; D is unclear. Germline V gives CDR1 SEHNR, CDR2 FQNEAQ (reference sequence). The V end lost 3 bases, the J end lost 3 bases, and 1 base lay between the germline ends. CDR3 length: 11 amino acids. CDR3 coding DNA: TGTGCCAGCAGCTTTACAGATACGCAGTATTTT. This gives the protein CASSFTDTQYF.

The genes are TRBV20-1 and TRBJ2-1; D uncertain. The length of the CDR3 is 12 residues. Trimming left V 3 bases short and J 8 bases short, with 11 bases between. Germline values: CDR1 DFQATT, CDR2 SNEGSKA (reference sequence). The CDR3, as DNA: TGCAGTGCTAGGTTGGGGTTGGATGAGCAGTTCTTC. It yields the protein CSARLGLDEQFF.

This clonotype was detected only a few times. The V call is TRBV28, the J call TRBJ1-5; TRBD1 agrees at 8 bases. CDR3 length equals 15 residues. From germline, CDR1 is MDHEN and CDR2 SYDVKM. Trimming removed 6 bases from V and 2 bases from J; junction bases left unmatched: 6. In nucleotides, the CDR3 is TGTGCCAGCAGGCGACAGGGGTCCGGCAATCAGCCCCAGCATTTT. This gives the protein CASRRQGSGNQPQHF.

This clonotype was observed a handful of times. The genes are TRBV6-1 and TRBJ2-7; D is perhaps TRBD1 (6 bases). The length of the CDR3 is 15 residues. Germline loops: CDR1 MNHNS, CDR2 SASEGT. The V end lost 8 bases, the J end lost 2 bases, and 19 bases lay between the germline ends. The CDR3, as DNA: TGTGCCAGCTATGAGCCCTCGACAGGAGCCTACGAGCAGTACTTC. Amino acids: CASYEPSTGAYEQYF.

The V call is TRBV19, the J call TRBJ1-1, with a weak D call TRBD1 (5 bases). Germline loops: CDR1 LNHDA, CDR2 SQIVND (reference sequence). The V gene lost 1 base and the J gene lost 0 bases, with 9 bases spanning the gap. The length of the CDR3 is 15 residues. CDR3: CASSIVPGMNTEAFF. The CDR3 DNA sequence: TGTGCCAGTAGTATAGTTCCAGGGATGAACACTGAAGCTTTCTTT. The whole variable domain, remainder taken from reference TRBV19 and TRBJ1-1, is DGGITQSPKYLFRKEGQNVTLSCEQNLNHDAMYWYRQDPGQGLRLIYYSQIVNDFQKGDIAEGYSVSREKKESFPLTVTSAQKNPTAFYLCASSIVPGMNTEAFFGQGTRLTVV.

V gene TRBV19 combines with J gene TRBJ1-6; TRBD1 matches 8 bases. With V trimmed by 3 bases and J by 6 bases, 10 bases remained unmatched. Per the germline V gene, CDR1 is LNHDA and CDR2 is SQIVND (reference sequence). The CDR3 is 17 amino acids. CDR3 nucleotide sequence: TGTGCCAGTAGTATGGCACAGGGGGTTACTGCTAATTCACCCCTCCACTTT. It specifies CASSMAQGVTANSPLHF.

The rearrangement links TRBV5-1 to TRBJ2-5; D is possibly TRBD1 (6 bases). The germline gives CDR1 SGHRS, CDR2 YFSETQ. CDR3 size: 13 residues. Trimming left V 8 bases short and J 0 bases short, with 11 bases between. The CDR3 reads CASQTGYQETQYF. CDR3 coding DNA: TGCGCCAGTCAGACAGGTTACCAAGAGACCCAGTACTTC.

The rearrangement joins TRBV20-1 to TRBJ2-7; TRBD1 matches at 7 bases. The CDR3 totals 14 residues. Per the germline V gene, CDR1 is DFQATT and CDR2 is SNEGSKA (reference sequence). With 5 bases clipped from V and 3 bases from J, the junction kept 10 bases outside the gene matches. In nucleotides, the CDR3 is TGCAGTGCTTTTACAGGGGCGAAAGGCTACGAGCAGTACTTC. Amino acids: CSAFTGAKGYEQYF.

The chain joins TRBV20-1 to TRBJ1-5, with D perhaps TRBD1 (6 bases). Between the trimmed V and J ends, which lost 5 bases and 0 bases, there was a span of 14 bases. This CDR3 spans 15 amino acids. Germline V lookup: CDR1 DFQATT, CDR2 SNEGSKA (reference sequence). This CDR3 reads CSAGGGAYSNQPQHF. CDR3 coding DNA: TGCAGTGCTGGGGGGGGCGCTTATAGCAATCAGCCCCAGCATTTT.

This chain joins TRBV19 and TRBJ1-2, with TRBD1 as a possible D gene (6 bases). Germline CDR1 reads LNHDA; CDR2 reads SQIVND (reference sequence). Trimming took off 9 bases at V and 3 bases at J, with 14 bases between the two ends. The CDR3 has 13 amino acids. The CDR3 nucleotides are TGTGCCAGCGAACGGACAGCCGACTATGGCTACACCTTC. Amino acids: CASERTADYGYTF.

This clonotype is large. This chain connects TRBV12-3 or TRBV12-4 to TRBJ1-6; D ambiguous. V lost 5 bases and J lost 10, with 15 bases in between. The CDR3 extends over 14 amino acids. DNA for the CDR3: TGTGCCAGCAGTGGGAGCGGAGCACTCTCACCCCTCCACTTT. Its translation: CASSGSGALSPLHF.

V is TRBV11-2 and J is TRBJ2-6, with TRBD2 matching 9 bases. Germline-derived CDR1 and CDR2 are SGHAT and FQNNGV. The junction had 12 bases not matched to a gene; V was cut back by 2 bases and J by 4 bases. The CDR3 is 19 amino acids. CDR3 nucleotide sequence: TGTGCCAGCAGCTTACGCTTCGGCCCTAGCGGGGTCGGGGCCAACGTCCTGACTTTC. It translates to CASSLRFGPSGVGANVLTF. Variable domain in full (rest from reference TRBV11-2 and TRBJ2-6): EAGVAQSPRYKIIEKRQSVAFWCNPISGHATLYWYQQILGQGPKLLIQFQNNGVVDDSQLPKDRFSAERLKGVDSTLKIQPAKLEDSAVYLCASSLRFGPSGVGANVLTFGAGSRLTVL.

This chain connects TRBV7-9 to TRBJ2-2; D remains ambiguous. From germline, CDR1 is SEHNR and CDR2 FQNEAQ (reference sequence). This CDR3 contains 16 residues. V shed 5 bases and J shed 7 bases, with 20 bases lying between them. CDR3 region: CASSPRVLTPGGELFF. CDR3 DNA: TGTGCCAGCAGCCCTAGGGTCCTAACCCCGGGCGGGGAGCTGTTTTTT. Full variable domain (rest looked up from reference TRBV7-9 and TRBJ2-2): DTGVSQNPRHKITKRGQNVTFRCDPISEHNRLYWYRQTLGQGPEFLTYFQNEAQLEKSRLLSDRFSAERPKGSFSTLEIQRTEQGDSAMYLCASSPRVLTPGGELFFGEGSRLTVL.

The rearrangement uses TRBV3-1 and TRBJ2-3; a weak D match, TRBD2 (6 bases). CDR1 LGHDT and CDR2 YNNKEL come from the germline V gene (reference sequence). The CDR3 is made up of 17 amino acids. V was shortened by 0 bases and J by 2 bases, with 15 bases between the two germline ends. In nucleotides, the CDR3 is TGTGCCAGCAGCCAAGATTCCGGAGGGGCTCCCACAGATACGCAGTATTTT. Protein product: CASSQDSGGAPTDTQYF.

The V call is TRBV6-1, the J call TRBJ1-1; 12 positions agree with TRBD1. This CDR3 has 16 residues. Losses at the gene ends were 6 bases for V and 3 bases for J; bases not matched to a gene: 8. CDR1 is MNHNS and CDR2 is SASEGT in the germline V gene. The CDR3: CASSPGQGARYTEAFF. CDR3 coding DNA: TGTGCCAGCAGCCCGGGACAGGGGGCGAGGTACACTGAAGCTTTCTTT.

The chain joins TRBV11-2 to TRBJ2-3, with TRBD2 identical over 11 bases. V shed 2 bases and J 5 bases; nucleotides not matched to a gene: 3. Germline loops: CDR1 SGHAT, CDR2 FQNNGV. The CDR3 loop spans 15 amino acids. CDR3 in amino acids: CASSLSGTSGDTQYF. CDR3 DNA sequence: TGTGCCAGCAGCTTATCAGGGACTAGCGGAGATACGCAGTATTTT.

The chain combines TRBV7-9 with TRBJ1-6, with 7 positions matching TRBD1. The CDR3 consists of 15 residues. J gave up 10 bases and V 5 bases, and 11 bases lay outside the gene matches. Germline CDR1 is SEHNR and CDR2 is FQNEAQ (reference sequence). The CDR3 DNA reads TGTGCCAGCAGCATGGAGACAGGGTTGGTCTCACCCCTCCACTTT. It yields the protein CASSMETGLVSPLHF. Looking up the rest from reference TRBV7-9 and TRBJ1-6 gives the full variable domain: DTGVSQNPRHKITKRGQNVTFRCDPISEHNRLYWYRQTLGQGPEFLTYFQNEAQLEKSRLLSDRFSAERPKGSFSTLEIQRTEQGDSAMYLCASSMETGLVSPLHFGNGTRLTVT.

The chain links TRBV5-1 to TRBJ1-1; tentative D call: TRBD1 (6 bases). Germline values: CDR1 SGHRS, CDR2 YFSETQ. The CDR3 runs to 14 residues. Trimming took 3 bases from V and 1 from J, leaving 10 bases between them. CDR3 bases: TGCGCCAGCAGCTCAGGACAGCCGAACACTGAAGCTTTCTTT. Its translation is CASSSGQPNTEAFF.

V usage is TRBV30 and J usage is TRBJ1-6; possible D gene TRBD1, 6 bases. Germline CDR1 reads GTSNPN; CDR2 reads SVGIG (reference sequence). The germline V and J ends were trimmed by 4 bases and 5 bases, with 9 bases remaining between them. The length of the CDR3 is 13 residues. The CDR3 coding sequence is TGTGCCTGGACGAGGGGGGATAATTCACCCCTCCACTTT. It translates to CAWTRGDNSPLHF.

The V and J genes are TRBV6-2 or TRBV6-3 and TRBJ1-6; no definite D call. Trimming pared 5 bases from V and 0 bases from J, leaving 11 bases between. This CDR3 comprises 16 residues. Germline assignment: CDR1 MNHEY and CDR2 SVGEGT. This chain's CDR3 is CASSLGMSSYNSPLHF. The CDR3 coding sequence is TGTGCCAGCAGTCTCGGGATGAGCTCCTATAATTCACCCCTCCACTTT.

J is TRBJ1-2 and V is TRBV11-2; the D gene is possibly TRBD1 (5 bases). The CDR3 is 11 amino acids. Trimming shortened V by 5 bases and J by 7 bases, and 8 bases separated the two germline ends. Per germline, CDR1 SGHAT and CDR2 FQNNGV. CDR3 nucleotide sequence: TGTGCCAGCAGCCTCAGGGTTGGCTACACCTTC. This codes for CASSLRVGYTF.

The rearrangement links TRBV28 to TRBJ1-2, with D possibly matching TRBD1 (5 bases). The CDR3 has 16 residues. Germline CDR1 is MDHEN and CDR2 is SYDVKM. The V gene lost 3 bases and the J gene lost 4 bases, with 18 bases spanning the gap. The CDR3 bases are TGTGCCAGCAGTTTTCCGCAGGGTATCGGCTCCTATGGCTACACCTTC. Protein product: CASSFPQGIGSYGYTF.

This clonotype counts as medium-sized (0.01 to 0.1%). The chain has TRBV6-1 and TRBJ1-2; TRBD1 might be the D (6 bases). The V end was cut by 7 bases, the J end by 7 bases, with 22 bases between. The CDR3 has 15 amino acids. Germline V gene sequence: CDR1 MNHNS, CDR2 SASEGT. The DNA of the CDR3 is TGTGCCAGCACCAACCGAACAGGGAACTTTCGTGGCTACACCTTC. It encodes CASTNRTGNFRGYTF.